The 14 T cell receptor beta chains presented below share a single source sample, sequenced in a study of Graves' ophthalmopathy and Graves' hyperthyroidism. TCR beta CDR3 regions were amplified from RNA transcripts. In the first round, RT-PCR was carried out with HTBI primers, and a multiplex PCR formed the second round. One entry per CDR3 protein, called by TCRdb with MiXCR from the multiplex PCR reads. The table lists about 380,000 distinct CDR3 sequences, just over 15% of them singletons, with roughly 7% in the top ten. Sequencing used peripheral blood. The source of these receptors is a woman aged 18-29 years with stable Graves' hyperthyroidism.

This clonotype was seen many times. The CDR3 loop reads CASSSGGAMNYEQYF. The DNA of the CDR3 is TGTGCCAGCAGTTCGGGAGGGGCAATGAACTACGAGCAGTACTTC. The chain combines TRBV12-3 or TRBV12-4 with TRBJ2-7, with 8 nucleotides matching TRBD2. CDR3 length: 15 residues. V lost 4 bases and J lost 3; bases outside the gene matches: 8.

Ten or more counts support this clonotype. The CDR3 sequence: CSVEGRYIEAFF. The CDR3 bases are TGCAGCGTTGAAGGCAGGTACATTGAAGCTTTCTTT. This rearrangement joins TRBV29-1 to TRBJ1-1; no clear D gene. The ends were cut back, 1 base at V and 7 bases at J, with 10 bases in the middle. From germline, CDR1 is SQVTM and CDR2 ANQGSEA. This CDR3 is 12 amino acids long.

Written as DNA, the CDR3 is TGTGCCAGCAGCCCCGACCGCCTGAGGCTCAGCATGAACACTGAAGCTTTCTTT. This encodes CASSPDRLRLSMNTEAFF. The chain links TRBV14 to TRBJ1-1; no clear D gene. CDR3 size: 18 residues. Germline V gene sequence: CDR1 SGHDN, CDR2 FVKESK. With 4 bases removed from V and 0 bases from J, the gap between germline ends came to 21 bases.

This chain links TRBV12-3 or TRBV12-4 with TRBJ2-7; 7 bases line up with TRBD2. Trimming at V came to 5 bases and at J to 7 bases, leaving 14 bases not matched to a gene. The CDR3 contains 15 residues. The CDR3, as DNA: TGTGCCAGCAGTAACCCCGGACTAGTCACTGGTGAGCAGTACTTC. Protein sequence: CASSNPGLVTGEQYF.

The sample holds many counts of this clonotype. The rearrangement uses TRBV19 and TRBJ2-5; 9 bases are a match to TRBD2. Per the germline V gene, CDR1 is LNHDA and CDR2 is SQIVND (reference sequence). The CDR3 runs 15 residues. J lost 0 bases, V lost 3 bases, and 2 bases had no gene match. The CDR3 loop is CASSIGGGDQETQYF. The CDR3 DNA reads TGTGCCAGTAGTATTGGCGGGGGGGACCAAGAGACCCAGTACTTC. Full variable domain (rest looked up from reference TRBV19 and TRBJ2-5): DGGITQSPKYLFRKEGQNVTLSCEQNLNHDAMYWYRQDPGQGLRLIYYSQIVNDFQKGDIAEGYSVSREKKESFPLTVTSAQKNPTAFYLCASSIGGGDQETQYFGPGTRLLVL.

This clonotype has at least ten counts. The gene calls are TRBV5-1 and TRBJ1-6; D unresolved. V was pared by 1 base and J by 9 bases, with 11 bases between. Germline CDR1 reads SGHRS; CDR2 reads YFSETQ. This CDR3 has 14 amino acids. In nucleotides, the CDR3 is TGCGCCAGCAGCTTGACTGGGGAGAGTTCACCCCTCCACTTT. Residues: CASSLTGESSPLHF.

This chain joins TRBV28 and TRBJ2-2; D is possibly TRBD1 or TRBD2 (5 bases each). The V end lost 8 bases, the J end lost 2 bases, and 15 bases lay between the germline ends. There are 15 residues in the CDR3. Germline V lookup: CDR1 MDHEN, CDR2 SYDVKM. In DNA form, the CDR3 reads TGTGCCAGCCAGAGGGGTCTTTTAAACACCGGGGAGCTGTTTTTT. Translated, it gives CASQRGLLNTGELFF.

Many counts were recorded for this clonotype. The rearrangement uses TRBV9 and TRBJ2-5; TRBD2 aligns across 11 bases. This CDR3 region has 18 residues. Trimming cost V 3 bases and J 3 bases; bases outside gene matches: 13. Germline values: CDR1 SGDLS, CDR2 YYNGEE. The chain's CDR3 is CASSAPPKLAGAEETQYF. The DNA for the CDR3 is TGTGCCAGCAGCGCCCCCCCCAAACTAGCGGGGGCCGAAGAGACCCAGTACTTC.

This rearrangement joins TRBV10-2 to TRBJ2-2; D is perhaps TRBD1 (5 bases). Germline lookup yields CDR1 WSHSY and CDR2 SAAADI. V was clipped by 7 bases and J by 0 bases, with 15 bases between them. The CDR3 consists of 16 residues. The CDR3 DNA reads TGCGCCAGCAAAGGATCCGGACAACCGAACACCGGGGAGCTGTTTTTT. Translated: CASKGSGQPNTGELFF.

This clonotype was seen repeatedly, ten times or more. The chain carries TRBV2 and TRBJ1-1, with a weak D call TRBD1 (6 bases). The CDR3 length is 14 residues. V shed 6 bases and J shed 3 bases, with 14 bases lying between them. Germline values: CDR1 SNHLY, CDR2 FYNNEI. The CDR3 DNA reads TGTGCCAGCAGCTTCGACAGGCGGGACACTGAAGCTTTCTTT. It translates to CASSFDRRDTEAFF.

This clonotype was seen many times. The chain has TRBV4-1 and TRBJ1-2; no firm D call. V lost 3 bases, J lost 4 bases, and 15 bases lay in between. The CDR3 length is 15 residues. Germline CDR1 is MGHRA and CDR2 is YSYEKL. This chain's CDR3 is CASSHGDYKGYGYTF. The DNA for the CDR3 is TGCGCCAGCAGCCATGGAGACTACAAGGGCTATGGCTACACCTTC.

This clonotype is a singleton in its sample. The CDR3, as DNA: TGTGCCAGCAGACCGGGACAGGGTTATAGCAATCAGCCCCAGCATTTT. Protein sequence: CASRPGQGYSNQPQHF. The chain recombines TRBV6-1 with TRBJ1-5, with 9 bases matching TRBD1. The germline V gene has CDR1 MNHNS and CDR2 SASEGT. The J segment lost 0 bases and the V segment lost 6 bases, leaving 6 bases of the junction unmatched. The CDR3 is 16 residues long.

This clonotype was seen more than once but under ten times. CDR3 region: CASSFTPPGPRGETQYF. CDR3 in DNA: TGTGCCAGCAGCTTCACCCCTCCGGGACCCCGGGGGGAGACCCAGTACTTC. The chain joins TRBV11-2 to TRBJ2-5; maybe TRBD2 (6 bases). This CDR3 has 17 residues. The germline gives CDR1 SGHAT, CDR2 FQNNGV. Trimming removed 3 bases at V and 5 bases at J, with 22 bases between.

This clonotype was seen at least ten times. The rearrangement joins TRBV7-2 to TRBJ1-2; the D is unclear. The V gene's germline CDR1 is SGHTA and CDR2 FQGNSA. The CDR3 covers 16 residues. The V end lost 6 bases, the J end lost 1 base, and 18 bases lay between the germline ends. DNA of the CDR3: TGTGCCAGCAGTCAAACGCGGTTGTCGAATAACTATGGCTACACCTTC. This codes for CASSQTRLSNNYGYTF.